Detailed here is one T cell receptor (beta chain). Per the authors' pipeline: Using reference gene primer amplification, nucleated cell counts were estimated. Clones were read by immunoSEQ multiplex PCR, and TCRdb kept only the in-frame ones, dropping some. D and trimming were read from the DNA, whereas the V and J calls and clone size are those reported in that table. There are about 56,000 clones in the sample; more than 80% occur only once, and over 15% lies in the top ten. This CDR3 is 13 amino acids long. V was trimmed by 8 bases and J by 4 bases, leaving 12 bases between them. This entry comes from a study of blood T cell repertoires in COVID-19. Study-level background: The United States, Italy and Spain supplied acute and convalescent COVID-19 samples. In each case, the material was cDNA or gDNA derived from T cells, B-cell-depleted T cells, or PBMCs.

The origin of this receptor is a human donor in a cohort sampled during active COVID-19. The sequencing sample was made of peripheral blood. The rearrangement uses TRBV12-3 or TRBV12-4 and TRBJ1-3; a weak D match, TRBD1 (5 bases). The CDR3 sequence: CASRLGHGNTIYF. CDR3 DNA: TGTGCCAGCCGTCTGGGGCACGGAAACACCATATATTTT.